This section outlines one TCR beta chain sequence together with its context. Its antigen remains unidentified. The sample belongs to a study of identical twins. Notes on the study in general: There was more out-of-frame TCR alpha sharing in monozygotic twins than models estimated. Zero-insertion analyses might be partly confounded by invariant T cells like MAIT and iNKT.

CDR3 length equals 14 residues. Germline assignment: CDR1 MGHRA and CDR2 YSYEKL. V lost 0 bases and J lost 4, with 9 bases in between. MiXCR, applied by TCRdb to the 5' RACE reads, yields one record per CDR3 protein. The sample contains 450,000 or so distinct CDR3 sequences, 11% to 15% of which appear only once. The same data also went into a second study, on yellow fever vaccine responses in identical twins.

V and J are TRBV4-1 and TRBJ2-5; possibly TRBD1 or TRBD2 for D (5 bases each). The source is a woman under 30 in good health. The specimen was CD4+ T cells sorted from blood. The CDR3 bases are TGCGCCAGCAGCCAAGAGGGGGTGGGAGAGACCCAGTACTTC. Protein sequence: CASSQEGVGETQYF.